This T cell receptor beta chain came from a study of blood T cell repertoires in COVID-19. The authors' processing: Using reference gene primer amplification, nucleated cell counts were estimated. Sequencing used immunoSEQ multiplex PCR; TCRdb keeps in-frame clones, though not all of them. The V and J calls and clone size are taken from that table; D and trimming were inferred from the DNA. There are a few hundred thousand clones in the sample; about 87% occur only once, and 10% lies in the top ten. Clinical history reported by participants formed the basis on which cohorts were assigned. This receptor was identified in a woman aged 50 to 60 who had recovered from COVID-19. Sequencing used PBMCs or T cells enriched from blood (not recorded which).

CDR3 nucleotide sequence: TGTGCCAGCAGCCTTGCCGGGACTCAAATGTTCTTC. Protein sequence: CASSLAGTQMFF. This rearrangement joins TRBV7-2 to TRBJ2-1; D might be TRBD2 (6 bases). Germline V gives CDR1 SGHTA, CDR2 FQGNSA. V lost 5 bases to trimming and J lost 15 bases, with 17 bases between them. The CDR3 totals 12 residues.